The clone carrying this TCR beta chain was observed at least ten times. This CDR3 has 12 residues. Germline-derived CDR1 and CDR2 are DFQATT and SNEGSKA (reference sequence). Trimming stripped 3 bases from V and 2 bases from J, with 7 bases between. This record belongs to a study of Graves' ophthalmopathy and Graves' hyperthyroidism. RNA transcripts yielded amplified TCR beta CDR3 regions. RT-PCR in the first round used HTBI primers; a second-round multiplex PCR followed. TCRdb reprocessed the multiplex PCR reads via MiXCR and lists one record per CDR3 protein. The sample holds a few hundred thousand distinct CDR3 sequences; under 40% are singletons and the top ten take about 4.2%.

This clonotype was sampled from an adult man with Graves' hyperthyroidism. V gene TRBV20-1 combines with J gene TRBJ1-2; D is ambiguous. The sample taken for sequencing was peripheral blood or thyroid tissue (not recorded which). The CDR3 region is CSARPENYGYTF. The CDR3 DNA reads TGCAGTGCTAGGCCGGAGAACTATGGCTACACCTTC.